This entry lists 2 T cell receptor beta chains sequenced from one sample in a study of T cell responses to AZD1222 COVID-19 vaccine. TCRdb keeps only in-frame clones here, not all; method: immunoSEQ multiplex PCR. The sample has some 130,000 clones, over 80% seen once. The sample was peripheral blood, taken 28 days after the second AZD1222 dose. These receptors were taken from an adult who received the AZD1222 COVID-19 vaccine.

CDR3 loop: CASSFEYSNQPQHF. The DNA for the CDR3 is TGTGCCAGCAGCTTTGAATATAGCAATCAGCCCCAGCATTTT. The chain combines TRBV3-1 (or the pseudogene TRBV3-2) with TRBJ1-5; D is uncertain. V lost 5 bases, J lost 0 bases, and 8 bases lay in between. Germline CDR1 and CDR2: LGHDT and YNNKEL (reference sequence). The CDR3 length is 14 residues.

The chain joins TRBV18 to TRBJ1-4; D might be TRBD1 (6 bases). The CDR3 sequence is 15 residues long. The V end was cut by 6 bases, the J end by 5 bases, with 16 bases between. CDR1 and CDR2 (germline): KGHSH, LQKENI. The CDR3 reads CASSPRQDLNEKLFF. The CDR3 DNA reads TGTGCCAGCTCGCCGCGACAGGACCTAAATGAAAAACTGTTTTTT.